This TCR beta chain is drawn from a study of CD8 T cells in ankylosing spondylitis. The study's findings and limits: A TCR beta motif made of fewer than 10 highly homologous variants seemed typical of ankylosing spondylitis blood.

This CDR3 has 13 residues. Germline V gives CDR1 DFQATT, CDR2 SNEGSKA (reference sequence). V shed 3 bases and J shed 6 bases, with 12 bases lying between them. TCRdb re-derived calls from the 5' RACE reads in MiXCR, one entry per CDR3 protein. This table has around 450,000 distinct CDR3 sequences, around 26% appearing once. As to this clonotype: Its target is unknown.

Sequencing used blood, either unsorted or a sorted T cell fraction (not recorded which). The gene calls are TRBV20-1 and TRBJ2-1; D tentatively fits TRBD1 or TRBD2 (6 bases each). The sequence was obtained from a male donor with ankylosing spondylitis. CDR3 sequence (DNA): TGCAGTGCTAGCTCCGAGGGGGGCAATGAGCAGTTCTTC. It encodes CSASSEGGNEQFF.